This entry lists 28 T cell receptor beta chains sequenced from one sample in a study of beta chain features in type 1 diabetes. TCRB transcripts that were expressed got sequenced, as all of the isolated RNA had been reverse transcribed. Libraries were prepared by immunoSEQ multiplex PCR; TCRdb keeps only in-frame clonotypes and omits some of them. The data hold just over 150,000 clones, with around 10% observed a single time. Sequencing was carried out using central memory CD4+ T cells from blood. The receptor set was obtained from a man aged 18 to 35 in good health.

The sample holds a few counts of this clone. The DNA is omitted, as the CDR3 cannot be located on it reliably, and the CDR3 follows TCRdb's listing. The J gene is TRBJ2-4, the V gene TRBV9; the table's D call of TRBD1 was not tested on the DNA. Germline V gene data show CDR1 as SGDLS and CDR2 as YYNGEE. The CDR3 sequence runs 16 residues, both termini included. CDR3 in amino acids: CASSVGPGTGRFAAYF.

This clone was seen only a few times. This chain uses TRBV29-1 with TRBJ2-1, with a weak D call TRBD2 (5 bases). Germline V gene sequence: CDR1 SQVTM, CDR2 ANQGSEA. This CDR3 comprises 12 residues. Trimming shortened V by 7 bases and J by 1 base, and 8 bases separated the two germline ends. The CDR3 region is CSGERSYNEQFF. Written as DNA, the CDR3 is TGCAGCGGGGAGCGGTCCTACAATGAGCAGTTCTTC.

The chain combines TRBV28 with TRBJ1-5; TRBD1 aligns across 8 bases. The CDR3 is made up of 16 amino acids. V shed 7 bases, J shed 6 bases, and the junction held 14 bases outside the gene matches. Germline values: CDR1 MDHEN, CDR2 SYDVKM. In nucleotides, the CDR3 is TGTGCCAGCAAACGGGACGGACAGGGTAAGGCTCAGCCCCAGCATTTT. Translation gives CASKRDGQGKAQPQHF.

This clone was counted only a few times. This chain links TRBV5-1 with TRBJ2-5; D may match TRBD1 or TRBD2 (5 bases each). Germline CDR1 is SGHRS and CDR2 is YFSETQ. This CDR3 comprises 15 residues. V shed 0 bases and J shed 3 bases, with 12 bases lying between them. The CDR3 DNA follows: TGCGCCAGCAGCTTGGCTGGGGGATCGGAAGAGACCCAGTACTTC. Amino acid sequence: CASSLAGGSEETQYF.

The V and J genes are TRBV18 and TRBJ2-3; D gene ambiguous. Germline V gene data show CDR1 as KGHSH and CDR2 as LQKENI. CDR3 length: 12 residues. Between the trimmed V and J ends, which lost 3 bases and 5 bases, there was a span of 6 bases. The CDR3 DNA reads TGTGCCAGCTCACCCAGAGAAGATACGCAGTATTTT. Amino acid sequence: CASSPREDTQYF.

This clone was seen once. The chain uses TRBV2 and TRBJ2-7; 7 bases agree with TRBD2. The germline V gene encodes CDR1 SNHLY and CDR2 FYNNEI. CDR3 length: 14 amino acids. The V and J ends lost 7 bases and 3 bases, in that order; junction bases with no gene match: 9. CDR3 sequence reads: CASNVGGGLYEQYF. Here the CDR3 DNA reads TGTGCCAGCAATGTGGGGGGAGGGCTCTACGAGCAGTACTTC.

The sample holds a few counts of this clone. This chain's CDR3 is CASSQDGDRGSYGYTF. In nucleotides, the CDR3 is TGCGCCAGCAGCCAAGATGGGGACAGGGGCAGCTATGGCTACACCTTC. The rearrangement links TRBV4-3 to TRBJ1-2; 10 nucleotides match TRBD1. V shed 0 bases, J shed 4 bases, and the junction held 5 bases outside the gene matches. CDR3 size: 16 residues. Germline CDR1 and CDR2: LGHNA and YSLEER.

This clone was seen only a few times. The chain joins TRBV18 to TRBJ1-6, with D possibly being TRBD1 (6 bases). Trimming removed 6 bases at V and 8 bases at J, with 17 bases between. This CDR3 has 15 residues. The germline V gene encodes CDR1 KGHSH and CDR2 LQKENI. CDR3 in DNA: TGTGCCAGCTCTCGCTATACAGGGAGGGATTCACCCCTCCACTTT. Translating it yields CASSRYTGRDSPLHF. The full variable domain, with the rest looked up from reference TRBV18 and TRBJ1-6, is NAGVMQNPRHLVRRRGQEARLRCSPMKGHSHVYWYRQLPEEGLKFMVYLQKENIIDESGMPKERFSAEFPKEGPSILRIQQVVRGDSAAYFCASSRYTGRDSPLHFGNGTRLTVT.

This clone was seen only a few times. The chain joins TRBV5-1 to TRBJ2-5; D uncertain. V lost 0 bases, J lost 11 bases, and 14 bases lay in between. The length of the CDR3 is 13 residues. Germline CDR1 SGHRS, CDR2 YFSETQ. The CDR3 protein is CASSLEGSAVQYF. Here the CDR3 DNA reads TGCGCCAGCAGCTTGGAAGGATCGGCAGTGCAGTACTTC. Combining the CDR3 with reference TRBV5-1 and TRBJ2-5 gives the whole variable domain KAGVTQTPRYLIKTRGQQVTLSCSPISGHRSVSWYQQTPGQGLQFLFEYFSETQRNKGNFPGRFSGRQFSNSRSEMNVSTLELGDSALYLCASSLEGSAVQYFGPGTRLLVL.

The chain combines TRBV13 with TRBJ2-1; 12 bases are shared with TRBD2. The V gene end was trimmed by 5 bases and the J gene end by 6 bases; junction bases not matched to a gene: 11. The germline V gene encodes CDR1 PRHDT and CDR2 FYEKMQ (reference sequence). The CDR3 spans 17 residues. The CDR3, as DNA: TGTGCCAGCAGCCGAACGGCTAGCGGGGGGGCAGGCAATGAGCAGTTCTTC. Residues: CASSRTASGGAGNEQFF.

The chain links TRBV28 to TRBJ2-7; 7 bases match TRBD2. This CDR3 has 15 residues. From germline, CDR1 is MDHEN and CDR2 SYDVKM. The ends lost 5 bases at V and 3 bases at J; junction bases unmatched: 10. The CDR3 is CASSLLRRENYEQYF. The CDR3 DNA follows: TGTGCCAGCAGTCTGTTGCGGCGGGAGAACTACGAGCAGTACTTC.

This clone was picked up a small number of times. The V gene is TRBV5-1, the J gene TRBJ2-5; 9 positions agree with TRBD1. CDR1 is SGHRS and CDR2 is YFSETQ in the germline V gene. V shed 4 bases, J shed 1 base, and the junction held 2 bases outside the gene matches. The CDR3 is made up of 14 amino acids. CDR3 residues: CASSRDRAQETQYF. DNA of the CDR3: TGCGCCAGCAGCAGGGACAGGGCCCAAGAGACCCAGTACTTC.

The genes are TRBV7-2 and TRBJ1-4; D gene unclear. V lost 5 bases to trimming and J lost 3 bases, with 13 bases between them. The V gene's germline CDR1 is SGHTA and CDR2 FQGNSA. The CDR3 length is 15 residues. The CDR3 DNA follows: TGTGCCAGCAGCCGAGCGAGGGAAGCTAATGAAAAACTGTTTTTT. This translates into CASSRAREANEKLFF.

Only a few counts were recorded for this clone. This chain joins TRBV29-1 and TRBJ2-7; TRBD2 matches at 7 bases. From germline, CDR1 is SQVTM and CDR2 ANQGSEA. There are 12 residues in the CDR3. Trimming at V came to 6 bases and at J to 3 bases, leaving 5 bases not matched to a gene. The CDR3 nucleotides are TGCAGCGTAGCCAGGGAGGGCTACGAGCAGTACTTC. Translation: CSVAREGYEQYF.

The chain is built from TRBV7-9 and TRBJ2-3; D possibly matches TRBD1 or TRBD2 (5 bases each). The CDR3 consists of 15 residues. Germline lookup yields CDR1 SEHNR and CDR2 FQNEAQ (reference sequence). With 6 bases removed from V and 3 bases from J, the gap between germline ends came to 16 bases. The CDR3 coding sequence is TGTGCCAGCAGTTTCGGACTTAGGACAACAGATACGCAGTATTTT. This encodes CASSFGLRTTDTQYF.

The chain recombines TRBV4-3 with TRBJ2-6, with no clear D. Per the germline V gene, CDR1 is LGHNA and CDR2 is YSLEER. V was trimmed by 3 bases and J by 4 bases, leaving 10 bases between them. CDR3 length equals 15 residues. The CDR3 DNA reads as TGCGCCAGCAGCCACGAGGTCGGCGGGGCCAACGTCCTGACTTTC. It specifies CASSHEVGGANVLTF.

The sample holds a few counts of this clone. The germline gene is not matched at one end of the junction; a read error may be the cause. The gene calls are TRBV5-6 and TRBJ2-1; 10 bases align to TRBD2. The CDR3 runs 14 residues. The germline gives CDR1 SGHDT, CDR2 YYEEEE. The CDR3 DNA is TGTGCCTTCCTAGCGGGAGTCTCCCACAATGAGCAGTTCTTC. Translation gives CAFLAGVSHNEQFF.

A few counts support this clone. The J gene is TRBJ2-5, the V gene TRBV11-3; D is unclear. Germline lookup yields CDR1 SGHNT and CDR2 YENEEA. The CDR3 has 14 residues. V shed 1 base and J shed 2 bases, with 8 bases lying between them. The CDR3 sequence: CASSLGHKQETQYF. CDR3 DNA sequence: TGTGCCAGCAGCTTAGGGCACAAGCAAGAGACCCAGTACTTC.

This clone appeared a few times. The chain employs TRBV11-3 and TRBJ2-1, with 10 nucleotides matching TRBD2. V gave up 5 bases and J gave up 6 bases; unmatched junction bases: 7. CDR1 and CDR2 (germline): SGHNT, YENEEA. CDR3 length equals 15 residues. The CDR3 loop is CASSTSSGRTNEQFF. CDR3 in DNA: TGTGCCAGCAGCACCTCTAGCGGGAGAACCAATGAGCAGTTCTTC. The full variable domain, in which reference TRBV11-3 and TRBJ2-1 provide the parts outside the CDR3, is EAGVVQSPRYKIIEKKQPVAFWCNPISGHNTLYWYLQNLGQGPELLIRYENEEAVDDSQLPKDRFSAERLKGVDSTLKIQPAELGDSAVYLCASSTSSGRTNEQFFGPGTRLTVL.

V is TRBV4-2 and J is TRBJ1-1, with D possibly matching TRBD1 (5 bases). The germline V gene encodes CDR1 LGHNA and CDR2 YNFKEQ. This CDR3 has 13 residues. V was cut by 0 bases and J by 10 bases, with 12 bases left in between. The DNA of the CDR3 is TGTGCCAGCAGCCAAGACCGGGCAGGGTTAGCTTTCTTT. Its protein is CASSQDRAGLAFF.

V is TRBV5-6 and J is TRBJ2-5; maybe TRBD2 (6 bases). V was pared by 1 base and J by 5 bases, with 15 bases between. The CDR3 contains 15 residues. Germline CDR1 and CDR2: SGHDT and YYEEEE. The CDR3 nucleotides read TGTGCCAGCAGCTTGAGGCAAGTCAGCGGGGAGACCCAGTACTTC. Translation: CASSLRQVSGETQYF.

The V and J genes are TRBV7-3 and TRBJ2-5, with TRBD2 identical over 14 bases. CDR1 and CDR2 from the germline V gene are SGHTA and FQGTGA. Losses at the gene ends were 4 bases for V and 2 bases for J; bases not matched to a gene: 6. The CDR3 sequence is 17 residues long. CDR3 residues: CASSSTGLAGGQETQYF. The DNA for the CDR3 is TGTGCCAGCAGCTCCACCGGACTAGCGGGGGGACAAGAGACCCAGTACTTC.

This clone was detected only a few times. The chain has TRBV9 and TRBJ1-3; D is unclear. With 0 bases removed from V and 1 base from J, the gap between germline ends came to 17 bases. The CDR3 spans 18 residues. The germline CDR1 and CDR2 sequences are SGDLS and YYNGEE. The CDR3 DNA is TGTGCCAGCAGCGTAGCCCTCCCCGGGGATCTTTCTGGAAACACCATATATTTT. Protein sequence: CASSVALPGDLSGNTIYF.

J is TRBJ1-4 and V is TRBV29-1, with no clear D. V lost 7 bases to trimming and J lost 4 bases, with 10 bases between them. CDR1 is SQVTM and CDR2 is ANQGSEA in the germline V gene. This CDR3 comprises 12 residues. The CDR3 DNA reads as TGCAGCGCGAGACTGTATAATGAAAAACTGTTTTTT. Amino acids: CSARLYNEKLFF.

This clone came up many times. This rearrangement joins TRBV30 to TRBJ2-7; D ambiguous. V lost 0 bases and J lost 7, with 10 bases in between. The V gene's germline CDR1 is GTSNPN and CDR2 SVGIG (reference sequence). This CDR3 contains 12 residues. CDR3 sequence reads: CAWSVNHLEQYF. Written as DNA, the CDR3 is TGTGCCTGGAGTGTAAACCACTTGGAGCAGTACTTC. Based on the CDR3 plus reference TRBV30 and TRBJ2-7, the full variable domain is SQTIHQWPATLVQPVGSPLSLECTVEGTSNPNLYWYRQAAGRGLQLLFYSVGIGQISSEVPQNLSASRPQDRQFILSSKKLLLSDSGFYLCAWSVNHLEQYFGPGTRLTVT.

The chain joins TRBV5-6 to TRBJ2-1; D unresolved. Germline CDR1 SGHDT, CDR2 YYEEEE. The V and J ends lost 4 bases and 6 bases respectively, with 14 bases between them. The CDR3 has 14 residues. The CDR3 DNA reads TGTGCCAGCAGCCTACTCCGGGTCCCCAATGAGCAGTTCTTC. Protein sequence: CASSLLRVPNEQFF. The full variable domain, in which reference TRBV5-6 and TRBJ2-1 provide the parts outside the CDR3, is DAGVTQSPTHLIKTRGQQVTLRCSPKSGHDTVSWYQQALGQGPQFIFQYYEEEERQRGNFPDRFSGHQFPNYSSELNVNALLLGDSALYLCASSLLRVPNEQFFGPGTRLTVL.

This chain joins TRBV11-1 and TRBJ2-7; possible D gene TRBD2, 6 bases. The V end lost 0 bases, the J end lost 5 bases, and 17 bases lay between the germline ends. CDR1 and CDR2 from the germline V gene are SGHAT and FQDESV (reference sequence). This CDR3 is built from 16 residues. In nucleotides, the CDR3 is TGTGCCAGCAGCTTAGCGCGGGGAGCGGTCCGTCACGAGCAGTACTTC. Residues: CASSLARGAVRHEQYF. The whole variable domain, filled in from reference TRBV11-1 and TRBJ2-7, reads EAEVAQSPRYKITEKSQAVAFWCDPISGHATLYWYRQILGQGPELLVQFQDESVVDDSQLPKDRFSAERLKGVDSTLKIQPAELGDSAMYLCASSLARGAVRHEQYFGPGTRLTVT.

The chain has TRBV7-2 and TRBJ2-7; weak D call: TRBD2 (6 bases). Trimming took off 0 bases at V and 3 bases at J, with 12 bases between the two ends. Germline lookup yields CDR1 SGHTA and CDR2 FQGNSA. CDR3 length: 15 amino acids. The CDR3 DNA follows: TGTGCCAGCAGCTTAGCACCTAGCGAGAACTACGAGCAGTACTTC. Translating it yields CASSLAPSENYEQYF. The full variable domain, in which reference TRBV7-2 and TRBJ2-7 provide the parts outside the CDR3, is GAGVSQSPSNKVTEKGKDVELRCDPISGHTALYWYRQSLGQGLEFLIYFQGNSAPDKSGLPSDRFSAERTGGSVSTLTIQRTQQEDSAVYLCASSLAPSENYEQYFGPGTRLTVT.